The TCR beta chain under discussion was sequenced for a study of naive and memory T cell subsets. Four PCR rounds used nested alpha and beta constant region primers plus the SP2 primer. For blood and skin samples, reverse transcription used TCR alpha and beta constant primers. TCRdb re-derived calls from the 5' RACE reads in MiXCR, one entry per CDR3 protein. This table holds more than 50,000 distinct CDR3 sequences, 8% found once. An oligonucleotide containing a UMI was ligated to the 3' end of TCR cDNA. The germline gives CDR1 SGHVS, CDR2 FQNEAQ. V gave up 5 bases and J gave up 3 bases; unmatched junction bases: 8. This CDR3 is 15 amino acids long. This clonotype was found many times.

The rearrangement uses TRBV7-8 and TRBJ2-7; TRBD1 agrees at 9 bases. The TCR sequence derives from a female donor in good health. The CDR3 region has the DNA TGTGCCAGCAGCCGGGCCGGGACAGGGAACTACGAGCAGTACTTC. Translated, it gives CASSRAGTGNYEQYF.